This T cell receptor beta chain was sequenced in a study of technical replicates of blood from several donors. Trimming at V came to 0 bases and at J to 0 bases, leaving 4 bases not matched to a gene. This CDR3 has 16 residues. Germline V gene data show CDR1 as SGHAT and CDR2 as FQNNGV. Some clones are missing from TCRdb's copy, which holds only in-frame ones; the method was immunoSEQ multiplex PCR. The repertoire holds approximately 79,000 clones, with about 97% as singletons. The source of this sequence is a human donor in good health. The chain couples TRBV11-2 to TRBJ1-1; 7 positions agree with TRBD1. Input material: T cells isolated from PBMCs. The DNA of the CDR3 is TGTGCCAGCAGCTTAGATACAGGGGTAGTGAACACTGAAGCTTTCTTT. It encodes CASSLDTGVVNTEAFF.